The 21 T cell receptor beta chains below all came from one sample that was sequenced in a study of regulatory T cells in long-lasting Graves disease. In building TCR beta libraries, iRepertoire HTBI primers were used together with Arm-PCR of CDR3 regions. TCRdb re-called the multiplex PCR reads with MiXCR, one entry per CDR3 protein. The sample consists of some 560,000 distinct CDR3 sequences, about 16% of them appearing once. Time point here: newly diagnosed GD, antithyroid drugs for less than 3 months. From RNA extracted from PBMCs, the TCR library was made. These same records also appear under a second study, on T cells in Graves' hyperthyroidism and ophthalmopathy.

The input for sequencing was peripheral blood mononuclear cells (PBMCs), taken at new diagnosis, from a patient treated with antithyroid drugs. These receptors originate from a woman aged 40-65 years with Graves disease.

This clonotype was observed at least ten times. The chain recombines TRBV6-2 or TRBV6-3 with TRBJ2-1; D is ambiguous. CDR1 and CDR2 (germline): MNHEY, SVGEGT. CDR3 size: 14 residues. The V and J ends lost 6 bases and 3 bases respectively, with 12 bases between them. In DNA form, the CDR3 reads TGTGCCAGCAGGCCCGTCCGAATCTACAATGAGCAGTTCTTC. Protein sequence: CASRPVRIYNEQFF.

This clonotype was counted at least ten times. One end of the junction fails to match germline, which may point to a read error. V gene TRBV14 combines with J gene TRBJ1-1; D uncertain. The CDR3 has 13 residues. Germline CDR1 is SGHDN and CDR2 is FVKESK. The CDR3 sequence: CASSQELNTEAFF. The CDR3 DNA sequence: TGCGCCAGCAGCCAAGAACTGAACACTGAAGCTTTCTTT.

This clonotype occurred a few times. The chain joins TRBV15 to TRBJ2-2; D not resolved. Trimming removed 10 bases at V and 5 bases at J, with 11 bases between. Germline values: CDR1 LNHNV, CDR2 YYDKDF (reference sequence). The CDR3 loop spans 12 amino acids. The CDR3 protein is CAILLPTGELFF. The CDR3 nucleotides read TGTGCCATCCTCCTCCCTACCGGGGAGCTGTTTTTT.

This clonotype was seen more than once but under ten times. The chain has TRBV11-2 and TRBJ2-3, with D unclear. With 4 bases removed from V and 8 bases from J, the gap between germline ends came to 19 bases. The CDR3 totals 15 residues. The germline V gene has CDR1 SGHAT and CDR2 FQNNGV. CDR3 in amino acids: CASSSKGQGRSTQYF. CDR3 coding DNA: TGTGCCAGCAGCTCCAAGGGTCAAGGAAGGAGTACGCAGTATTTT.

This clonotype has at least ten counts. The genes are TRBV2 and TRBJ1-5; TRBD1 is a possible D gene (6 bases). The germline CDR1 and CDR2 sequences are SNHLY and FYNNEI. The CDR3 runs to 15 residues. V lost 6 bases, J lost 2 bases, and 14 bases lay in between. CDR3 in DNA: TGTGCCAGCAGGTCAGGGGAGGAGGGCAATCAGCCCCAGCATTTT. Amino acids: CASRSGEEGNQPQHF.

In regard to this clonotype: Relative to the germline gene, one junction end is altered; a read error may explain this. V is TRBV4-1 and J is TRBJ1-5, with 9 bases matching TRBD1. This CDR3 is built from 15 residues. Germline values: CDR1 MGHRA, CDR2 YSYEKL. As DNA, the CDR3 is TGCGCCGGCAGCCCTCGGACAGGGGACAATCAGCCCCAGCATTTT. It codes for CAGSPRTGDNQPQHF.

This clonotype was detected many times. The chain joins TRBV12-3 or TRBV12-4 to TRBJ1-2, with TRBD1 matching 10 bases. The CDR3 is 14 amino acids. V shed 7 bases, J shed 7 bases, and the junction held 9 bases outside the gene matches. The DNA for the CDR3 is TGTGCCAGCACCTTGGCCGGGGACAGGGGTGGCTACACCTTC. Translating it yields CASTLAGDRGGYTF.

As to this clonotype: A much larger clone sits a single nucleotide away, making a read error possible. This chain joins TRBV27 and TRBJ1-1; D gene uncertain. The V end lost 10 bases, the J end lost 4 bases, and 16 bases lay between the germline ends. CDR1 MNHEY and CDR2 SMNVEV come from the germline V gene (reference sequence). This CDR3 is 13 amino acids long. The CDR3 DNA is TGTGCCATCCGAGAGAATTTGAGCACTGAAGCTTTCTTT. Encoded protein: CAIRENLSTEAFF.

This clonotype has just a few counts. The chain uses TRBV6-1 and TRBJ2-3; 7 bases align to TRBD1. V lost 6 bases and J lost 5; bases outside the gene matches: 14. This CDR3 has 16 residues. From germline, CDR1 is MNHNS and CDR2 SASEGT. This CDR3 is CASSLLGQAQRDTQYF. In nucleotides, the CDR3 is TGTGCCAGCAGCCTACTCGGACAGGCCCAAAGAGATACGCAGTATTTT.

This clonotype was seen a handful of times. This sequence joins TRBV4-1 and TRBJ1-3; the D is unclear. Looked up from germline, CDR1 is MGHRA and CDR2 is YSYEKL. Trimming cost V 1 base and J 0 bases, with 13 bases left between them. The length of the CDR3 is 17 residues. The CDR3 region has the DNA TGCGCCAGCAGCCAAGCCGGGCAGGCGGGCTCTGGAAACACCATATATTTT. Translating gives CASSQAGQAGSGNTIYF.

The chain links TRBV5-1 to TRBJ2-5, with 9 nucleotides matching TRBD1. The length of the CDR3 is 16 residues. Germline-derived CDR1 and CDR2 are SGHRS and YFSETQ. The V segment lost 4 bases and the J segment 5 bases; nucleotides outside the gene matches: 12. The CDR3 region has the DNA TGCGCCAGCAGCATTCTTCCGGGACAGGGCCGGGAGACCCAGTACTTC. Encoded protein: CASSILPGQGRETQYF.

Written as DNA, the CDR3 is TGTGCCAGCAGCTCGCGGGGGCCGGATACGCAGTATTTT. The encoded protein is CASSSRGPDTQYF. V gene TRBV11-3 combines with J gene TRBJ2-3; tentative D call: TRBD2 (7 bases). In germline, CDR1 is SGHNT, CDR2 YENEEA. Deletions cut 4 bases from V and 6 bases from J, with 11 bases between. The CDR3 runs 13 residues.

This clonotype turned up a few times. The chain is built from TRBV30 and TRBJ1-2; D remains unclear. This CDR3 is 15 amino acids long. V lost 1 base to trimming and J lost 0 bases, with 12 bases between them. Germline V CDR1 and CDR2: GTSNPN, SVGIG (reference sequence). CDR3 DNA sequence: TGTGCCTGGAGTGCCCCCCCCAATCCTAACTATGGCTACACCTTC. Its translation is CAWSAPPNPNYGYTF.

This clonotype came up a few times. This chain connects TRBV14 to TRBJ1-1; D perhaps matches TRBD1 (6 bases). CDR1 and CDR2 (germline): SGHDN, FVKESK. This CDR3 has 15 residues. V was cut by 4 bases and J by 1 base, with 13 bases left in between. CDR3 coding DNA: TGTGCCAGCAGCCCACAACAGGGTTGGAACACTGAAGCTTTCTTT. Translated, it gives CASSPQQGWNTEAFF. Combining the CDR3 with reference TRBV14 and TRBJ1-1 gives the whole variable domain EAGVTQFPSHSVIEKGQTVTLRCDPISGHDNLYWYRRVMGKEIKFLLHFVKESKQDESGMPNNRFLAERTGGTYSTLKVQPAELEDSGVYFCASSPQQGWNTEAFFGQGTRLTVV.

This clonotype has at least ten counts. This chain connects TRBV3-1 to TRBJ1-1, with D perhaps TRBD1 (6 bases). Germline values: CDR1 LGHDT, CDR2 YNNKEL (reference sequence). The V end lost 4 bases, the J end lost 1 base, and 7 bases lay between the germline ends. CDR3 length: 13 residues. CDR3 bases: TGTGCCAGCAGCCGGACAGAGAACACTGAAGCTTTCTTT. Its translation is CASSRTENTEAFF.

This clonotype appeared many times. This rearrangement joins TRBV3-1 to TRBJ2-5; 9 nucleotides match TRBD2. V shed 0 bases, J shed 4 bases, and the junction held 6 bases outside the gene matches. Germline CDR1 reads LGHDT; CDR2 reads YNNKEL (reference sequence). The CDR3 loop spans 16 amino acids. The CDR3 region is CASSQDSGGLGETQYF. CDR3 sequence (DNA): TGTGCCAGCAGCCAAGATAGCGGGGGCCTCGGAGAGACCCAGTACTTC.

The V call is TRBV5-4, the J call TRBJ1-5; no definite D call. V shed 0 bases and J shed 9 bases, with 13 bases lying between them. The CDR3 contains 14 residues. Per germline, CDR1 SGHNT and CDR2 YYREEE (reference sequence). The CDR3 bases are TGTGCCAGCAGCTTGGATGGTCAACCAGGGCCCCAGCATTTT. Amino acids: CASSLDGQPGPQHF.

This clonotype has at least ten counts. The rearrangement links TRBV2 to TRBJ2-1; no clear D gene. The V gene lost 6 bases and the J gene lost 6 bases, with 12 bases spanning the gap. The CDR3 contains 13 residues. Germline V gives CDR1 SNHLY, CDR2 FYNNEI. The CDR3 DNA reads as TGTGCCAGCAGCGCCCGGAACTTCAATGAGCAGTTCTTC. Amino acids: CASSARNFNEQFF.

For this clonotype: This sequence may be a read error, since a much larger clone differs from it by one base. The chain couples TRBV5-1 to TRBJ2-1; possibly TRBD1 or TRBD2 for D (6 bases each). This CDR3 contains 12 residues. The germline V gene has CDR1 SGHRS and CDR2 YFSETQ. V was pared by 4 bases and J by 10 bases, with 12 bases between. CDR3 in amino acids: CASSAPGAEQFF. CDR3 sequence (DNA): TGCGCCAGCAGCGCCCCGGGGGCCGAGCAGTTCTTC.

This clonotype showed up just a few times. The V gene is TRBV4-1, the J gene TRBJ2-7, with a tentative D call TRBD2 (5 bases). CDR1 is MGHRA and CDR2 is YSYEKL in the germline V gene. CDR3 length equals 13 residues. V was clipped by 0 bases and J by 5 bases, with 8 bases between them. The CDR3 reads CASSQDLRDEQYF. CDR3 DNA sequence: TGCGCCAGCAGCCAAGATTTGAGGGACGAGCAGTACTTC.

The J gene is TRBJ1-2, the V gene TRBV29-1, with 7 nucleotides matching TRBD1. V lost 3 bases and J lost 6; bases outside the gene matches: 4. The CDR3 is made up of 12 amino acids. Germline CDR1 SQVTM, CDR2 ANQGSEA. Here the CDR3 DNA reads TGCAGCGTTGAGGACAGGTTGAATGGCTACACCTTC. Amino acid sequence: CSVEDRLNGYTF.